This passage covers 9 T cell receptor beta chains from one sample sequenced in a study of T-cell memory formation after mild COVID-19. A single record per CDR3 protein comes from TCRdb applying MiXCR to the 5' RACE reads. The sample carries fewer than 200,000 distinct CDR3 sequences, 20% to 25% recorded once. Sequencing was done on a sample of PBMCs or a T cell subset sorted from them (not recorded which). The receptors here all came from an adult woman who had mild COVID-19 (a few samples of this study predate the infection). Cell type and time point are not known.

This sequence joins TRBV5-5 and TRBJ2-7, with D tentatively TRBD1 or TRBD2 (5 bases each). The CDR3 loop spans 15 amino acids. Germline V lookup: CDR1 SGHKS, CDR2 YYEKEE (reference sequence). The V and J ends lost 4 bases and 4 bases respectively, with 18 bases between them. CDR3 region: CASSVRDPTDYEQYF. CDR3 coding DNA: TGTGCCAGCAGCGTCCGGGACCCCACAGATTACGAGCAGTACTTC.

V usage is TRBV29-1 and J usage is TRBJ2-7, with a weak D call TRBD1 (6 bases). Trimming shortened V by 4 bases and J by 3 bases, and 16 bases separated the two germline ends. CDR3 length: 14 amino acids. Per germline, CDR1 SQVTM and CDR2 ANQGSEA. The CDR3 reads CSVVVGAVVYEQYF. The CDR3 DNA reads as TGCAGCGTTGTGGTGGGGGCTGTAGTCTACGAGCAGTACTTC.

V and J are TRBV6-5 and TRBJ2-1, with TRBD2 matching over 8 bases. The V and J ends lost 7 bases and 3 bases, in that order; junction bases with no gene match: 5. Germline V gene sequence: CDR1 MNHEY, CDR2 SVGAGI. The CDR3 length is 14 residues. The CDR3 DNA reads TGTGCCAGCAACCTGGGACTAGGCTACAATGAGCAGTTCTTC. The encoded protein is CASNLGLGYNEQFF.

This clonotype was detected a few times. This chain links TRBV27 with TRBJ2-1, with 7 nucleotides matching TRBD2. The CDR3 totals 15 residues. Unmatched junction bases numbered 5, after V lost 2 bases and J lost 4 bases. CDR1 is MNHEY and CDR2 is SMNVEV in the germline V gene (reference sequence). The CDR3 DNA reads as TGTGCCAGCAGTTTAGGCGGGAGTAAGTACAATGAGCAGTTCTTC. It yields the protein CASSLGGSKYNEQFF.

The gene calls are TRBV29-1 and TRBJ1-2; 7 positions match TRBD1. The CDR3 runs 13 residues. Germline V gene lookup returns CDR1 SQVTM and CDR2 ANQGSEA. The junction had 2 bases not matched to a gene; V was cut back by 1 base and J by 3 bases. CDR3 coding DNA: TGCAGCGTTGAAGCAGGGGGGCACTATGGCTACACCTTC. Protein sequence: CSVEAGGHYGYTF.

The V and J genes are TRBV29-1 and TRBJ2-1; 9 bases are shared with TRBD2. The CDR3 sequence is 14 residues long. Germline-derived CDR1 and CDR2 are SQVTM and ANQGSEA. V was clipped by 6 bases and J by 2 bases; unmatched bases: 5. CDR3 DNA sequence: TGCAGCGTGGAGCGGGGGGATGCCTACAATGAGCAGTTCTTC. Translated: CSVERGDAYNEQFF.

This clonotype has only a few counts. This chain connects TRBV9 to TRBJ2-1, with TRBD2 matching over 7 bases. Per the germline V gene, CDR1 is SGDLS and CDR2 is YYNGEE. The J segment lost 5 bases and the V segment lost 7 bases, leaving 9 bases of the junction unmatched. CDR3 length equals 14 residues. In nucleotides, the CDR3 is TGTGCCAGCGCGGCGGGGGTCGGAGACAATGAGCAGTTCTTC. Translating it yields CASAAGVGDNEQFF.

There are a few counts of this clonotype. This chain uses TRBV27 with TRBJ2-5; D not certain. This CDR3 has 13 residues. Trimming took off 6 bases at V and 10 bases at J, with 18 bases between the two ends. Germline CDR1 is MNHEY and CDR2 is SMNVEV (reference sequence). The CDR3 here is CASSPEIYDVQYF. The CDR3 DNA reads TGTGCCAGCAGCCCCGAGATTTATGATGTCCAGTACTTC.

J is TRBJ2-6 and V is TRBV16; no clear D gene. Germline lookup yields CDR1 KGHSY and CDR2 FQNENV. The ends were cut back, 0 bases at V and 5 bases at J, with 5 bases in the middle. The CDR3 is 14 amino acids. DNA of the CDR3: TGTGCCAGCAGCCAATCAGGCTGGGCCAACGTCCTGACTTTC. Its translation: CASSQSGWANVLTF.